The TCR beta chain under discussion was sequenced for a study of T-cell reconstitution after alpha-beta-depleted transplantation in children. CDR3 length: 14 amino acids. The germline gives CDR1 SGHKS, CDR2 YYEKEE (reference sequence). J gave up 2 bases and V 3 bases, and 4 bases lay outside the gene matches. Regarding the study as a whole: Surviving recipient T cells and thymic progenitors underlay high day-60 TCRbeta diversity in some patients. As was reported, about two months after transplant, alpha-beta T cells came from several hundred expanded graft clones. By one year post-transplant, T-cell counts and diversity largely arose from T cells that were newly produced.

Unique molecular identifiers were used in preparing the TCRbeta library. TCRdb reanalysed the PCR reads using MiXCR and keeps one entry per CDR3 protein. The sample lists about 16,000 distinct CDR3 sequences; less than 9.5% were seen once. This clonotype was recorded many times. Its antigen is as yet unknown. The TCR was taken from a boy less than two years old who had a stem cell transplant for Wiskott-Aldrich syndrome, so the T cells may come from the graft donor. This material consisted of PBMCs, mostly from graft donor cells, taken 60 days after TCRalphabeta/CD19-depleted stem cell transplant. The chain couples TRBV5-5 to TRBJ1-2, with 7 bases identical to TRBD1. The CDR3 nucleotides read TGTGCCAGCAGCTCGGGGACAGCGAACTATGGCTACACCTTC. It is translated as CASSSGTANYGYTF.